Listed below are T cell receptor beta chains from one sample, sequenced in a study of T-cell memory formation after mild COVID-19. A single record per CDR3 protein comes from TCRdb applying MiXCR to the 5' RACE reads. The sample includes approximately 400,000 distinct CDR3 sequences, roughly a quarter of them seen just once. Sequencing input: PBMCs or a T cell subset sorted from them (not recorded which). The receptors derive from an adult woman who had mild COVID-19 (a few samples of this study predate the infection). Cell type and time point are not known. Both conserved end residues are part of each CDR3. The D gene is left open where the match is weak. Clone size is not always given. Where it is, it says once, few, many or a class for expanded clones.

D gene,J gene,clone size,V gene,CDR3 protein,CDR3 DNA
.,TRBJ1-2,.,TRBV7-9,CASSSSLGLLLFYGYTF,TGTGCCAGCAGCTCGTCTCTTGGGTTACTGCTGTTCTATGGCTACACCTTC
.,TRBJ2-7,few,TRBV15,CATSRDLGPYEQYF,TGTGCCACCAGCAGAGATCTGGGCCCCTACGAGCAGTACTTC
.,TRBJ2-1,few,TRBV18,CASSLVKYNEQFF,TGTGCCAGCTCACTGGTCAAATACAATGAGCAGTTCTTC
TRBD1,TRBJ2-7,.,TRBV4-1,CASSQAGTERYEQYF,TGCGCCAGCAGCCAGGCCGGGACAGAGCGCTACGAGCAGTACTTC
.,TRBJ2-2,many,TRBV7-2,CASSLEAVVWGGTGELFF,TGTGCCAGCAGCTTAGAAGCGGTGGTGTGGGGAGGAACCGGGGAGCTGTTTTTT
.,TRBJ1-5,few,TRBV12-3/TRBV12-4,CASSPSGRYSNQPQHF,TGTGCCAGCAGTCCCTCGGGACGGTATAGCAATCAGCCCCAGCATTTT
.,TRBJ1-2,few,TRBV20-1,CSARAGSGDYGYTF,TGCAGTGCTAGAGCCGGCAGCGGGGACTATGGCTACACCTTC
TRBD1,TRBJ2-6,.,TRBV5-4,CASSQTGSGANVLTF,TGTGCCAGCAGCCAGACAGGGTCCGGGGCCAACGTCCTGACTTTC
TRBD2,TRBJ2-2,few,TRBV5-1,CASSPEGTSVTGELFF,TGCGCCAGCAGCCCGGAAGGGACTAGCGTCACCGGGGAGCTGTTTTTT
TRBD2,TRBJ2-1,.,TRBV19,CASSISASGFYNEQFF,TGTGCCAGTAGTATATCGGCTAGCGGGTTCTACAATGAGCAGTTCTTC
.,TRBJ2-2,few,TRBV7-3,CASTLGAGELFF,TGTGCCAGCACACTCGGGGCCGGGGAGCTGTTTTTT
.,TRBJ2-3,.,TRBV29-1,CSVEETGQITDTQYF,TGCAGCGTTGAGGAGACAGGTCAGATCACAGATACGCAGTATTTT
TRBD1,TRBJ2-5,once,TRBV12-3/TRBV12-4,CASSLDDRGLQETQYF,TGTGCCAGCAGTTTAGACGACAGGGGGCTCCAAGAGACCCAGTACTTC
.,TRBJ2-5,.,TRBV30,CAWSLLQETQYF,TGTGCCTGGAGTCTATTACAAGAGACCCAGTACTTC
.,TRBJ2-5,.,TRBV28,CASSLRGVRETQYF,TGTGCCAGCAGTTTACGCGGGGTCCGGGAGACCCAGTACTTC
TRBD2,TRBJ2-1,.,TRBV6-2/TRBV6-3,CASSSPGSSGYNEQFF,TGTGCCAGCAGTTCCCCGGGATCTAGCGGCTACAATGAGCAGTTCTTC
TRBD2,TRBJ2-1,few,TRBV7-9,CASRRGEAEQFF,TGTGCCAGTCGACGGGGGGAAGCTGAGCAGTTCTTC
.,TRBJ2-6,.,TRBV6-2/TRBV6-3,CASGNAGGANVLTF,TGTGCCAGCGGCAATGCGGGAGGGGCCAACGTCCTGACTTTC
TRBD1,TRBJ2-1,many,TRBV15,CATADRVNYNEQFF,TGTGCCACCGCTGACAGGGTCAACTACAATGAGCAGTTCTTC
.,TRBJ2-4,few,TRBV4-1,CASSQDSGGNIQYF,TGCGCCAGCAGCCAAGACTCCGGCGGGAACATTCAGTACTTC
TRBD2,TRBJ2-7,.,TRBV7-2,CASSIEGLAGAYEQYF,TGTGCCAGCAGCATCGAGGGTCTAGCGGGGGCTTACGAGCAGTACTTC
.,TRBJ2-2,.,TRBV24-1,CATSDSGTRTGELFF,TGTGCCACCAGTGATTCGGGTACGAGGACCGGGGAGCTGTTTTTT
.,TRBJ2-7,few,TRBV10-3,CAISESIQGAYEQYF,TGTGCCATCAGTGAGTCGATCCAGGGCGCCTACGAGCAGTACTTC
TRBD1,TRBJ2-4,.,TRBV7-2,CASSPGQGRNIQYF,TGTGCCAGCAGCCCGGGACAGGGGAGGAACATTCAGTACTTC
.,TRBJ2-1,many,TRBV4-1,CASSQDYAGRYNEQFF,TGCGCCAGCAGCCAAGATTACGCGGGTCGCTACAATGAGCAGTTCTTC
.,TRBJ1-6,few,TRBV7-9,CASSQRQEPNSPLHF,TGTGCCAGCAGCCAGCGACAGGAACCTAATTCACCCCTCCACTTT
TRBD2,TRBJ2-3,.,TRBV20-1,CSASTSGGTDTQYF,TGCAGTGCCTCAACTAGCGGGGGAACAGATACGCAGTATTTT
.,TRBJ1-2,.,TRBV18,CASSPPADYYGYTF,TGTGCCAGCTCACCACCGGCAGACTACTATGGCTACACCTTC
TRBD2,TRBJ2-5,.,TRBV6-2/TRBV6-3,CASGSSGTAETQYF,TGTGCCAGCGGATCAAGCGGGACGGCAGAGACCCAGTACTTC
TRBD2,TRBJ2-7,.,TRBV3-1,CASSQDLESRERYF,TGTGCCAGCAGCCAAGATCTTGAGTCGCGGGAGAGGTACTTC
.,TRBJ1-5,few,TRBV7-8,CASSYSGSYNQPQHF,TGTGCCAGCAGCTACTCGGGCAGCTACAATCAGCCCCAGCATTTT
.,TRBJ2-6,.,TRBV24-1,CATSDLGDGYYVLTF,TGTGCCACCAGTGATTTGGGGGACGGATATTACGTCCTGACTTTC
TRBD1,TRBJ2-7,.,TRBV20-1,CSARLGTVLYEQYF,TGCAGTGCTAGACTTGGGACAGTCCTCTACGAGCAGTACTTC
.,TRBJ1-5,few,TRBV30,CAWSLSDSRHQPQHF,TGTGCCTGGAGTCTTTCCGACAGTAGGCATCAGCCCCAGCATTTT